A single sample is the source of the 14 T cell receptor beta chains below, sequenced in a study of sequential checkpoint blockade in melanoma (dated by TCRdb to the late 2010s). The method was the immunoSEQ multiplex PCR assay. TCRdb limited this immuneACCESS table to in-frame rearrangements with V and J called. A share of clones is missing; checked studies link under half to unresolved V genes, and the rest is unexplained. Within this sample are about 40,000 clones, with around four fifths of them counted one time only. The top ten constitute 5.5% to 7% of the sample. The label giving this sample's treatment or condition can be read as: randomized to nivolumab then ipilimumab (arm A) or the reverse (arm B). Sample: CD8+ T cells sorted from blood (inferred from file names), taken from a patient given nivolumab and ipilimumab in sequence. These receptors were taken from a human donor with melanoma.

The gene calls are TRBV18 and TRBJ1-2; 9 bases match TRBD1. This CDR3 contains 13 residues. Losses at the gene ends were 2 bases for V and 7 bases for J; bases not matched to a gene: 2. Per the germline V gene, CDR1 is KGHSH and CDR2 is LQKENI. Here the CDR3 reads CASSPGTGTGYTF. The CDR3 DNA reads TGTGCCAGCTCACCAGGGACAGGGACTGGCTACACCTTC.

The chain employs TRBV10-2 and TRBJ2-7; 12 bases map to TRBD2. V lost 0 bases to trimming and J lost 7 bases; unmatched junction nucleotides: 7. Germline V lookup: CDR1 WSHSY, CDR2 SAAADI. The CDR3 runs 16 residues. The CDR3 region has the DNA TGCGCCAGCAGTGAGTCGACTAGCGGGGGTGATCGGGAGCAGTACTTC. Amino acid sequence: CASSESTSGGDREQYF.

The rearrangement joins TRBV14 to TRBJ2-2; TRBD2 might be the D (5 bases). V was cut by 4 bases and J by 1 base, with 10 bases left in between. This CDR3 has 15 residues. CDR1 is SGHDN, CDR2 FVKESK, per germline. This chain's CDR3 is CASSPGRQNTGELFF. The CDR3 DNA reads TGTGCCAGCAGCCCGGGGAGACAGAACACCGGGGAGCTGTTTTTT.

This clone was recorded once. The J gene is TRBJ1-6, the V gene TRBV18; possible D gene TRBD1, 6 bases. Trimming pared 8 bases from V and 3 bases from J, leaving 20 bases between. Germline CDR1 KGHSH, CDR2 LQKENI. This CDR3 comprises 17 residues. In nucleotides, the CDR3 is TGTGCCAGCATCCGAAGAGACAGGTGGGGCTATAATTCACCCCTCCACTTT. Translated: CASIRRDRWGYNSPLHF.

The chain combines TRBV5-1 with TRBJ2-2; 11 positions match TRBD2. Germline loops: CDR1 SGHRS, CDR2 YFSETQ. Trimming cost V 0 bases and J 1 base; bases outside gene matches: 5. This CDR3 is 18 amino acids long. The CDR3 DNA reads as TGCGCCAGCAGCTTGGACCCGGGACTAGCGGAGAACACCGGGGAGCTGTTTTTT. Translating gives CASSLDPGLAENTGELFF.

This clone was detected a few times. The chain is built from TRBV19 and TRBJ2-7; tentatively, D is TRBD2 (6 bases). Trimming cost V 10 bases and J 0 bases, with 13 bases left between them. The CDR3 is made up of 13 amino acids. In germline, CDR1 is LNHDA, CDR2 SQIVND (reference sequence). The CDR3 spells CATRESVSYEQYF. For the CDR3, the DNA is TGTGCCACCCGGGAGAGTGTCTCCTACGAGCAGTACTTC.

The chain couples TRBV6-6 to TRBJ1-1; weak D call: TRBD1 (5 bases). CDR3 length equals 13 residues. Germline V gene lookup returns CDR1 MNHNY and CDR2 SVGAGI (reference sequence). The V and J ends lost 6 bases and 4 bases respectively, with 12 bases between them. CDR3 DNA: TGTGCCAGCAGCCCCGGGGGGGGCACTGAAGCTTTCTTT. Translating it yields CASSPGGGTEAFF.

The chain employs TRBV10-1 and TRBJ2-7, with a weak D call TRBD1 (5 bases). Trimming removed 0 bases from V and 4 bases from J, with 10 bases in between. CDR3 size: 14 residues. Germline CDR1 reads WNHNN; CDR2 reads SYGVQD (reference sequence). The CDR3 DNA is TGCGCCAGCAGTGAGTCACGGCAGGGATACGAGCAGTACTTC. Its translation: CASSESRQGYEQYF.

The rearrangement links TRBV9 to TRBJ2-5, with TRBD2 identical over 15 bases. The J call is in doubt because the DNA end fits TRBJ2-7 better. The CDR3 contains 20 residues. Germline loops: CDR1 SGDLS, CDR2 YYNGEE. The CDR3 DNA reads as TGTGCCAGCAGCACCCCCCTGGGGACTAGCGGGAGGCCAAAGTCCTACGAGCAGTACTTC. Translating gives CASSTPLGTSGRPKSYEQYF.

This sequence joins TRBV2 and TRBJ2-7, with D perhaps TRBD2 (6 bases). The V gene's germline CDR1 is SNHLY and CDR2 FYNNEI. CDR3 length: 12 amino acids. The germline V and J ends were trimmed by 8 bases and 4 bases, with 12 bases remaining between them. Here the CDR3 DNA reads TGTGCCAGCCTGCGGGGAGGATACGAGCAGTACTTC. Protein product: CASLRGGYEQYF. Full variable domain (remainder filled in from reference TRBV2 and TRBJ2-7): EPEVTQTPSHQVTQMGQEVILRCVPISNHLYFYWYRQILGQKVEFLVSFYNNEISEKSEIFDDQFSVERPDGSNFTLKIRSTKLEDSAMYFCASLRGGYEQYFGPGTRLTVT.

This clone is classed as medium-sized (0.01 to 0.1%). The chain uses TRBV6-6 and TRBJ1-3; D perhaps matches TRBD1 (5 bases). Germline-derived CDR1 and CDR2 are MNHNY and SVGAGI (reference sequence). CDR3 length: 14 amino acids. Trimming removed 1 base from V and 4 bases from J, with 8 bases in between. The CDR3 DNA sequence: TGTGCCAGCAGTTACTTGACAGCCGGAAACACCATATATTTT. Encoded protein: CASSYLTAGNTIYF.

V and J are TRBV9 and TRBJ2-7; TRBD2 agrees at 11 bases. The CDR3 consists of 15 residues. The germline gives CDR1 SGDLS, CDR2 YYNGEE. V was pared by 0 bases and J by 6 bases, with 5 bases of the junction left unmatched. Here the CDR3 reads CASSVGTSGSPEQYF. As DNA, the CDR3 is TGTGCCAGCAGCGTAGGAACTAGCGGGAGTCCCGAGCAGTACTTC.

This clone is a singleton in its sample. The chain recombines TRBV18 with TRBJ2-7, with unresolved D. CDR1 and CDR2 from the germline V gene are KGHSH and LQKENI. Trimming shortened V by 6 bases and J by 5 bases, and 11 bases separated the two germline ends. The CDR3 is made up of 12 amino acids. The CDR3 loop is CASSLPGDEQYF. For the CDR3, the DNA is TGTGCCAGCTCCCTACCAGGCGACGAGCAGTACTTC. The full variable domain, with the rest looked up from reference TRBV18 and TRBJ2-7, is NAGVMQNPRHLVRRRGQEARLRCSPMKGHSHVYWYRQLPEEGLKFMVYLQKENIIDESGMPKERFSAEFPKEGPSILRIQQVVRGDSAAYFCASSLPGDEQYFGPGTRLTVT.

V usage is TRBV20-1 and J usage is TRBJ2-1; D ambiguous. Trimming cost V 4 bases and J 14 bases, with 6 bases left between them. Germline CDR1 DFQATT, CDR2 SNEGSKA (reference sequence). CDR3 length equals 8 residues. The CDR3 sequence: CSATLEFF. The DNA for the CDR3 is TGCAGTGCTACCCTCGAGTTCTTC.